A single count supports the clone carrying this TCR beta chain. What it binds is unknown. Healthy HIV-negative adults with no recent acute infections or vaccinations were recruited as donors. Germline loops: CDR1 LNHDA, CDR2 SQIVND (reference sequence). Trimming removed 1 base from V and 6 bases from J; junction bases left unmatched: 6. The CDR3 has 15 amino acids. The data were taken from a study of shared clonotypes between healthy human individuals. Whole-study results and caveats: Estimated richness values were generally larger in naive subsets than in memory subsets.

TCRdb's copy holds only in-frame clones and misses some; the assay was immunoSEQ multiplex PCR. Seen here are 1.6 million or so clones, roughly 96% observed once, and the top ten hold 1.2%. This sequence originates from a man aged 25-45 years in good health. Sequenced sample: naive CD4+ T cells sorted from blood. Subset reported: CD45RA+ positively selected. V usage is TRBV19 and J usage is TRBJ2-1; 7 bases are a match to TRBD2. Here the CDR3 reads CASSIVGRRGNEQFF. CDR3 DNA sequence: TGTGCCAGTAGTATAGTCGGGAGGAGGGGCAATGAGCAGTTCTTC.